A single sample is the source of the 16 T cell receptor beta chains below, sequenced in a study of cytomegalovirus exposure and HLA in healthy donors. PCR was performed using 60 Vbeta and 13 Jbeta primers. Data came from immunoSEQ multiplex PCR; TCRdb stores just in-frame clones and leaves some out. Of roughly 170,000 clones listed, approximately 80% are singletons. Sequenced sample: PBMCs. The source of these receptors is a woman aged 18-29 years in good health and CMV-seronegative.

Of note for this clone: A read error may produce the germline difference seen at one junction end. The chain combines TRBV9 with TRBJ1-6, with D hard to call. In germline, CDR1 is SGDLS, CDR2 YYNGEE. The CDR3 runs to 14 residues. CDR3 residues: CAGSEGGSNSPLHF. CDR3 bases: TGTGCCGGCAGTGAGGGAGGAAGTAATTCACCCCTCCACTTT. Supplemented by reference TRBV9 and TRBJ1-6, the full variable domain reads DSGVTQTPKHLITATGQRVTLRCSPRSGDLSVYWYQQSLDQGLQFLIQYYNGEERAKGNILERFSAQQFPDLHSELNLSSLELGDSALYFCAGSEGGSNSPLHFGNGTRLTVT.

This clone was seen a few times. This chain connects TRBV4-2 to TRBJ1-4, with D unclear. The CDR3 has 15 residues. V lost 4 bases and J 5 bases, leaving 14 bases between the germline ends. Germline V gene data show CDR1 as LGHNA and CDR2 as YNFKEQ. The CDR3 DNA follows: TGTGCCAGCAGCCTTCCCGAGGTCCAGAATGAAAAACTGTTTTTT. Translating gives CASSLPEVQNEKLFF.

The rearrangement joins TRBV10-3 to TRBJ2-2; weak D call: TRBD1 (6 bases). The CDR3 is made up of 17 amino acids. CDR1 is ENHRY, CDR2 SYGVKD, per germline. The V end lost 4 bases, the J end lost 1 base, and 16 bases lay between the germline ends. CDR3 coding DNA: TGTGCCATCAGTGGGACAGTTAATCCGGGGAACACCGGGGAGCTGTTTTTT. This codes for CAISGTVNPGNTGELFF.

CDR3: CASSPLAAKVGETQYF. The CDR3 coding sequence is TGTGCCAGCAGCCCCCTGGCCGCCAAGGTCGGGGAGACCCAGTACTTC. This chain links TRBV11-2 with TRBJ2-5; no definite D call. Germline assignment: CDR1 SGHAT and CDR2 FQNNGV. The V and J ends lost 5 bases and 5 bases respectively, with 21 bases between them. The CDR3 totals 16 residues.

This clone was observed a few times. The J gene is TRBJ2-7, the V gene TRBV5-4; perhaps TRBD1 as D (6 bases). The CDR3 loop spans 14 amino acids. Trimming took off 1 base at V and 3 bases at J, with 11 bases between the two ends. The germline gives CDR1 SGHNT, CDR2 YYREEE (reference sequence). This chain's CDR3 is CASSLPGQLYEQYF. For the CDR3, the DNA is TGTGCCAGCAGCTTGCCCGGACAGCTCTACGAGCAGTACTTC.

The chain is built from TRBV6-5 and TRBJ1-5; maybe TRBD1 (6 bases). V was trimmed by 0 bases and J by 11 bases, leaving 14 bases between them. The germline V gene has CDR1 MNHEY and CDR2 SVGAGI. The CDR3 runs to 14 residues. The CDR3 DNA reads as TGTGCCAGCAGTTACTCTGCGGGGGGCGCAGCCCAGCATTTT. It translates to CASSYSAGGAAQHF.

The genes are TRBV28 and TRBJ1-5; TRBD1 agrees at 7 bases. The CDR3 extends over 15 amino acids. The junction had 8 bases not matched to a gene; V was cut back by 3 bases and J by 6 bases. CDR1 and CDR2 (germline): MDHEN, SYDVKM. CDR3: CASSLSTGRIQPQHF. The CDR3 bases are TGTGCCAGCAGTTTGTCGACAGGGCGGATTCAGCCCCAGCATTTT.

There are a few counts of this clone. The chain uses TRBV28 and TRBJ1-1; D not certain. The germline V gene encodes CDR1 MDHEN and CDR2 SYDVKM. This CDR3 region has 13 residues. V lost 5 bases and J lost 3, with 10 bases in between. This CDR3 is CASSLSSYTEAFF. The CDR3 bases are TGTGCCAGCAGTCTTTCGAGCTACACTGAAGCTTTCTTT.

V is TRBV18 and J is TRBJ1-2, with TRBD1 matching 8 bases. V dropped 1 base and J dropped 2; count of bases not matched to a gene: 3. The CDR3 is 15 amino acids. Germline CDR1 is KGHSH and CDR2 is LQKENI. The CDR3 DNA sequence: TGTGCCAGCTCACCACAAGACAGGGGAAACTATGGCTACACCTTC. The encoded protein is CASSPQDRGNYGYTF.

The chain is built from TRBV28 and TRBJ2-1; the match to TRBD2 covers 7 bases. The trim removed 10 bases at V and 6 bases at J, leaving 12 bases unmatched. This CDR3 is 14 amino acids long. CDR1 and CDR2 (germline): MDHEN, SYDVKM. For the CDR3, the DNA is TGTGCCACCTGGGGGAGGGGTTCTAGCAATGAGCAGTTCTTC. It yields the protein CATWGRGSSNEQFF.

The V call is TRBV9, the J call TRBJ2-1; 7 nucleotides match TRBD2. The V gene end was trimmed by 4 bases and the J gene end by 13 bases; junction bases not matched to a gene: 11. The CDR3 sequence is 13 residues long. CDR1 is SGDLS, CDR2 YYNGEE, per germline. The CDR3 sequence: CASSRQTSGEQFF. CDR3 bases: TGTGCCAGCAGCCGCCAAACGAGCGGGGAACAGTTCTTC.

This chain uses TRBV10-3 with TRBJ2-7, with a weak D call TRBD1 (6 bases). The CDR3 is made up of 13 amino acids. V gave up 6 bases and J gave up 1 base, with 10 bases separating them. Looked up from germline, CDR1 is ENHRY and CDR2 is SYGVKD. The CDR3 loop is CAIRGDTSYEQYF. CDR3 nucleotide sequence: TGTGCCATCAGAGGGGACACTTCCTACGAGCAGTACTTC.

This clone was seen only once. CDR3 amino acids: CASSLMRGGGHEAFF. The DNA for the CDR3 is TGTGCCAGCAGCTTAATGAGAGGGGGGGGGCATGAAGCTTTCTTT. The rearrangement links TRBV7-3 to TRBJ1-1, with D perhaps TRBD1 (6 bases). Germline-derived CDR1 and CDR2 are SGHTA and FQGTGA. V was cut by 1 base and J by 7 bases, with 16 bases left in between. The CDR3 contains 15 residues.

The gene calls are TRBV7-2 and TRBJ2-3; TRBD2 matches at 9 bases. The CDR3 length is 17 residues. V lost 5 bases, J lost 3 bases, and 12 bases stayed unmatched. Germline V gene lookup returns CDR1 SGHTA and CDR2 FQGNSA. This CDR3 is CASSRVASGMATDTQYF. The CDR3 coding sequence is TGTGCCAGCAGCCGGGTGGCTAGCGGGATGGCGACAGATACGCAGTATTTT.

CDR3 sequence (DNA): TGCAGCGTTTATGAGAACGGAAACACCATATATTTT. Its translation: CSVYENGNTIYF. V usage is TRBV29-1 and J usage is TRBJ1-3; D is unclear. The CDR3 totals 12 residues. The V and J ends lost 5 bases and 4 bases respectively, with 9 bases between them. Germline values: CDR1 SQVTM, CDR2 ANQGSEA. The full variable domain, completed using reference TRBV29-1 and TRBJ1-3, is SAVISQKPSRDICQRGTSLTIQCQVDSQVTMMFWYRQQPGQSLTLIATANQGSEATYESGFVIDKFPISRPNLTFSTLTVSNMSPEDSSIYLCSVYENGNTIYFGEGSWLTVV.

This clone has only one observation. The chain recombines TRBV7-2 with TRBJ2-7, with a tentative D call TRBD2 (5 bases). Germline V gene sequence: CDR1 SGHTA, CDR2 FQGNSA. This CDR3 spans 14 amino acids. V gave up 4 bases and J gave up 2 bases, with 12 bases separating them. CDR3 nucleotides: TGTGCCAGCAGCTCCCCCCGGCGGGCCTACGAGCAGTACTTC. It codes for CASSSPRRAYEQYF.